The 10 T cell receptor beta chains given below trace back to one sample, sequenced in a study of graft-versus-host responses after intestinal transplantation. TCRdb keeps only in-frame clones here, not all; method: immunoSEQ multiplex PCR. The table has about 15,000 clones, 33% seen once; the top ten hold around 2%. The plating included around 200,000 irradiated, violet-dye-labeled stimulator cells together with around 200,000 CFSE-labeled responder cells. Sequenced here: alloreactive CD8+ T cells from a mixed lymphocyte reaction culture, sampled before intestinal transplant. The sample's subset: CFSE-low proliferating T cells sorted from roughly six-day pre-transplant mixed lymphocyte reaction (GvH or HvG direction). The receptor set was obtained from a human patient who received an intestinal transplant.

This clone was observed a handful of times. This rearrangement joins TRBV19 to TRBJ2-3, with 8 nucleotides matching TRBD1. Germline V CDR1 and CDR2: LNHDA, SQIVND (reference sequence). Trimming took 4 bases from V and 4 from J; bases not matched to a gene: 4. CDR3 length: 14 residues. CDR3 sequence reads: CASSRTGFPDTQYF. In DNA, the CDR3 is TGTGCCAGTAGTAGGACAGGGTTTCCAGATACGCAGTATTTT.

This chain connects TRBV5-6 to TRBJ1-1; TRBD1 aligns across 9 bases. Trimming removed 4 bases from V and 4 bases from J; junction bases left unmatched: 5. Germline values: CDR1 SGHDT, CDR2 YYEEEE. The CDR3 contains 14 residues. CDR3 region: CASSAGTGFTEAFF. As DNA, the CDR3 is TGTGCCAGCAGCGCCGGGACAGGGTTCACTGAAGCTTTCTTT.

This chain uses TRBV9 with TRBJ1-1; 9 bases are shared with TRBD1. V lost 4 bases, J lost 5 bases, and 18 bases stayed unmatched. CDR3 length: 18 amino acids. The germline gives CDR1 SGDLS, CDR2 YYNGEE. The CDR3: CASSPRPGQGIGDTEAFF. CDR3 DNA: TGTGCCAGCAGCCCACGTCCCGGACAGGGGATAGGTGATACTGAAGCTTTCTTT.

This clone was observed a few times. This chain uses TRBV10-2 with TRBJ2-1, with TRBD2 matching 11 bases. This CDR3 is built from 17 residues. In germline, CDR1 is WSHSY, CDR2 SAAADI. V was clipped by 2 bases and J by 7 bases; unmatched bases: 10. The CDR3 sequence: CASSEAFIAGGHNEQFF. The CDR3 DNA follows: TGCGCCAGCAGTGAGGCATTTATAGCGGGGGGGCATAATGAGCAGTTCTTC.

This chain uses TRBV4-1 with TRBJ2-1; tentatively, D is TRBD2 (6 bases). Germline V CDR1 and CDR2: MGHRA, YSYEKL. V lost 1 base and J lost 4, with 14 bases in between. The CDR3 is 16 amino acids. CDR3 DNA sequence: TGCGCCAGCAGCCAAGCTGGCGGGGCCCCTTACAATGAGCAGTTCTTC. This gives the protein CASSQAGGAPYNEQFF.

This chain links TRBV4-1 with TRBJ1-2; 9 bases are shared with TRBD1. V was clipped by 8 bases and J by 5 bases; unmatched bases: 9. CDR1 MGHRA and CDR2 YSYEKL come from the germline V gene. This CDR3 is built from 14 residues. DNA of the CDR3: TGCGCCAGCGAGGAGGGACAGGGAGAGTATGGCTACACCTTC. This codes for CASEEGQGEYGYTF.

The V gene is TRBV6-6, the J gene TRBJ2-3; 11 bases agree with TRBD2. This CDR3 comprises 16 residues. Per the germline V gene, CDR1 is MNHNY and CDR2 is SVGAGI (reference sequence). With 5 bases clipped from V and 5 bases from J, the junction kept 9 bases outside the gene matches. The CDR3 sequence is CASSNLAGGRGDTQYF. The CDR3 bases are TGTGCCAGCAGTAATCTAGCGGGGGGCCGAGGAGATACGCAGTATTTT.

This chain connects TRBV7-9 to TRBJ2-7, with no clear D. The CDR3 consists of 17 residues. Trimming pared 5 bases from V and 5 bases from J, leaving 25 bases between. Per germline, CDR1 SEHNR and CDR2 FQNEAQ (reference sequence). Here the CDR3 DNA reads TGTGCCAGCAGCCCCACTTCGTCCGGGTCCACAAAGGACGAGCAGTACTTC. Translation: CASSPTSSGSTKDEQYF.

The rearrangement links TRBV5-6 to TRBJ2-1, with D possibly TRBD2 on 6 matching bases. Between the trimmed V and J ends, which lost 4 bases and 0 bases, there was a span of 20 bases. Germline loops: CDR1 SGHDT, CDR2 YYEEEE. The CDR3 sequence is 18 residues long. The CDR3: CASSPDRTGTFSYNEQFF. CDR3 DNA: TGTGCCAGCAGCCCCGATCGTACCGGGACTTTCTCCTACAATGAGCAGTTCTTC.

This chain links TRBV7-9 with TRBJ2-1; the D is unclear. The CDR3 totals 14 residues. Per the germline V gene, CDR1 is SEHNR and CDR2 is FQNEAQ (reference sequence). The V and J ends lost 1 base and 7 bases respectively, with 11 bases between them. Here the CDR3 reads CASSLVLGVNEQFF. CDR3 coding DNA: TGTGCCAGCAGCTTAGTTCTCGGAGTTAATGAGCAGTTCTTC.